Below are 2 T cell receptor beta chains sequenced from a single sample in a study of human T cells and chemical hapten exposure. The time point is: patch test 1, 2 weeks after DPC sensitization. Sample treatment: therapeutic diphenylcyclopropenone sensitization with weekly scalp DPC. TCRdb reprocessed the RACE reads with MiXCR, giving one entry per CDR3 protein. The sample contains nearly 80,000 distinct CDR3 sequences, about 9.3% of which appear only once. The sequences come from whole blood, collected in connection with sensitization to the hapten diphenylcyclopropenone (DPC). These receptors were obtained from a woman aged 45-60 years with alopecia areata. Some clones in this sample may be carry-over from other donors' samples.

CDR3 DNA: TGCGCCAGCAGCTTGGGAACGGACAGGGATAATTCACCCCTCCACTTT. Amino acids: CASSLGTDRDNSPLHF. The chain uses TRBV5-1 and TRBJ1-6; TRBD1 matches 8 bases. J gave up 5 bases and V 0 bases, and 4 bases lay outside the gene matches. This CDR3 is built from 16 residues. Germline V CDR1 and CDR2: SGHRS, YFSETQ.

This chain joins TRBV18 and TRBJ1-5; TRBD1 is a possible D gene (5 bases). The V and J ends lost 0 bases and 2 bases respectively, with 11 bases between them. Germline CDR1 KGHSH, CDR2 LQKENI. The CDR3 runs to 16 residues. The CDR3 bases are TGTGCCAGCTCACCACCGTGGCAGGGTGGCAATCAGCCCCAGCATTTT. Translated, it gives CASSPPWQGGNQPQHF.